The 18 T cell receptor beta chains listed next were all sequenced from one sample in a study of CD8 T cells in Susac syndrome. Reverse transcription of about 0.5 to 1 ug RNA used random hexamers. TCRdb used MiXCR to reprocess the immunoSEQ multiplex PCR reads, holding one entry per CDR3 protein. The sample contains roughly 120,000 distinct CDR3 sequences, approximately 95% of which appear only once. The specimen was CD8+ T cells from PBMCs. The origin of the receptors is a human donor with multiple sclerosis.

This chain joins TRBV4-1 and TRBJ2-7; D tentatively reads TRBD1 or TRBD2 (7 bases each). CDR3 length equals 15 residues. CDR1 is MGHRA and CDR2 is YSYEKL in the germline V gene. Trimming removed 5 bases from V and 7 bases from J, with 21 bases in between. CDR3 sequence: CASSSPNGRGREQYF. The CDR3 nucleotides read TGCGCCAGCAGCTCCCCTAATGGGAGGGGGCGAGAGCAGTACTTC.

The chain carries TRBV27 and TRBJ1-2; 10 bases map to TRBD1. The CDR3 length is 15 residues. CDR1 MNHEY and CDR2 SMNVEV come from the germline V gene (reference sequence). V trimming: 5 bases; J trimming: 4 bases; junction bases outside the gene matches: 7. CDR3 coding DNA: TGTGCCAGCAGTAAAGACAGGGGGCGAGGCTATGGCTACACCTTC. This gives the protein CASSKDRGRGYGYTF.

As for this clonotype: At one end the junction does not follow the germline gene, possibly because of a read error. V and J are TRBV29-1 and TRBJ1-1; 9 bases align to TRBD1. CDR1 is SQVTM and CDR2 is ANQGSEA in the germline V gene. This CDR3 spans 12 amino acids. CDR3 protein: CSAEQGAGEVFF. The CDR3 DNA sequence: TGCAGCGCAGAACAGGGGGCGGGTGAAGTTTTCTTT.

The chain carries TRBV13 and TRBJ2-7; 9 bases are a match to TRBD1. With 2 bases clipped from V and 6 bases from J, the junction kept 2 bases outside the gene matches. This CDR3 comprises 13 residues. The germline V gene encodes CDR1 PRHDT and CDR2 FYEKMQ (reference sequence). As DNA, the CDR3 is TGTGCCAGCAGCTTAAACAGGGGGCCCGAGCAGTACTTC. Translation: CASSLNRGPEQYF.

This clonotype is a singleton in its sample. This chain connects TRBV7-2 to TRBJ1-2; D is perhaps TRBD1 (5 bases). The CDR3 consists of 14 residues. CDR1 SGHTA and CDR2 FQGNSA come from the germline V gene. The germline V and J ends were trimmed by 1 base and 7 bases, with 13 bases remaining between them. The CDR3 DNA follows: TGTGCCAGCAGCTTAGGTGTTACGGGGCCTGGCTACACCTTC. Amino acids: CASSLGVTGPGYTF.

This chain uses TRBV7-2 with TRBJ2-4; D might be TRBD1 (5 bases). V was cut by 5 bases and J by 4 bases, with 18 bases left in between. From germline, CDR1 is SGHTA and CDR2 FQGNSA. The CDR3 length is 16 residues. Written as DNA, the CDR3 is TGTGCCAGCAGCCACGGGTCGACAGCACTTAAAAACATTCAGTACTTC. Translation: CASSHGSTALKNIQYF.

This chain uses TRBV28 with TRBJ1-2; no definite D call. The CDR3 is 18 amino acids. Per germline, CDR1 MDHEN and CDR2 SYDVKM. V lost 5 bases and J lost 4, with 26 bases in between. The CDR3 DNA reads as TGTGCCAGCAGTGCCCGCCGAGGGTCCAGCTTCATCGGCTATGGCTACACCTTC. It encodes CASSARRGSSFIGYGYTF.

The chain joins TRBV9 to TRBJ2-7; TRBD1 agrees at 11 bases. Germline assignment: CDR1 SGDLS and CDR2 YYNGEE. The CDR3 runs to 15 residues. The V and J ends lost 3 bases and 5 bases, in that order; junction bases with no gene match: 7. The CDR3 region is CASSDPGQGVHEQYF. DNA for the CDR3: TGTGCCAGCAGCGACCCGGGACAGGGGGTCCACGAGCAGTACTTC.

This clonotype was counted a single time. V is TRBV27 and J is TRBJ1-1; D remains unclear. The CDR3 is 14 amino acids. V was clipped by 5 bases and J by 1 base, with 11 bases between them. The germline V gene encodes CDR1 MNHEY and CDR2 SMNVEV (reference sequence). CDR3 in amino acids: CASSLVVANTEAFF. In DNA form, the CDR3 reads TGTGCCAGCAGTCTAGTGGTGGCGAACACTGAAGCTTTCTTT.

This clonotype appeared once. The chain joins TRBV28 to TRBJ2-7, with 11 bases matching TRBD2. CDR1 and CDR2 from the germline V gene are MDHEN and SYDVKM. The trim removed 5 bases at V and 2 bases at J, leaving 5 bases unmatched. The CDR3 is 15 amino acids. CDR3 in DNA: TGTGCCAGCAGTCGCGGGACTAGCGGTCCCTACGAGCAGTACGTC. Amino acids: CASSRGTSGPYEQYV.

V and J are TRBV7-3 and TRBJ1-5; no clear D gene. The germline V gene has CDR1 SGHTA and CDR2 FQGTGA. The CDR3 loop spans 15 amino acids. Trimming took 0 bases from V and 0 from J, leaving 6 bases between them. CDR3 DNA: TGTGCCAGCAGCTTAACCGCATATAGCAATCAGCCCCAGCATTTT. Its protein product is CASSLTAYSNQPQHF.

This clonotype turned up a few times. V is TRBV12-3 or TRBV12-4 and J is TRBJ1-2; 11 bases line up with TRBD1. J was trimmed by 3 bases and V by 5 bases; bases with no gene match: 2. The CDR3 is made up of 14 amino acids. CDR3 DNA sequence: TGTGCCAGCAGTGGACAGGGGGCTGACTATGGCTACACCTTC. This sequence encodes CASSGQGADYGYTF.

The chain employs TRBV20-1 and TRBJ2-3; 11 bases line up with TRBD1. Trimming at V came to 5 bases and at J to 3 bases, leaving 4 bases not matched to a gene. This CDR3 spans 14 amino acids. Germline loops: CDR1 DFQATT, CDR2 SNEGSKA (reference sequence). DNA for the CDR3: TGCAGTGCTGTAGGACAGGGGGCAACAGATACGCAGTATTTT. Its translation is CSAVGQGATDTQYF.

The genes are TRBV20-1 and TRBJ1-6; the match to TRBD1 covers 9 bases. With V trimmed by 6 bases and J by 7 bases, 10 bases remained unmatched. Germline V gene sequence: CDR1 DFQATT, CDR2 SNEGSKA (reference sequence). CDR3 size: 15 residues. CDR3 nucleotides: TGCAGTGCCAGGGAGGGGACAGGGAGGAATTCACCCCTCCACTTT. As protein: CSAREGTGRNSPLHF.

Written as DNA, the CDR3 is TGTGCCAGCAGCTTAAGTTTGGGCAGCACCTACGAGCAGTACTTC. Translated, it gives CASSLSLGSTYEQYF. The J gene is TRBJ2-7, the V gene TRBV7-6, with D unresolved. The CDR3 totals 15 residues. Trimming took off 2 bases at V and 2 bases at J, with 13 bases between the two ends. CDR1 and CDR2 from the germline V gene are SGHVS and FNYEAQ.

This clonotype showed up just a few times. The V call is TRBV19, the J call TRBJ2-1, with 8 bases lining up with TRBD2. The germline gives CDR1 LNHDA, CDR2 SQIVND (reference sequence). This CDR3 spans 13 amino acids. The trim removed 3 bases at V and 6 bases at J, leaving 1 base unmatched. The CDR3 loop reads CASSISGINEQFF. The CDR3 coding sequence is TGTGCCAGTAGTATTAGCGGGATCAATGAGCAGTTCTTC.

This chain uses TRBV7-9 with TRBJ2-7; tentative D call: TRBD1 (6 bases). The V end lost 5 bases, the J end lost 6 bases, and 17 bases lay between the germline ends. CDR1 is SEHNR, CDR2 FQNEAQ, per germline (reference sequence). This CDR3 contains 14 residues. CDR3 loop: CASSRGLQGSEQYF. CDR3 coding DNA: TGTGCCAGCAGCCGAGGATTACAGGGCAGCGAGCAGTACTTC.

The rearrangement links TRBV2 to TRBJ1-5, with 8 bases aligning to TRBD1. J lost 2 bases, V lost 6 bases, and 9 bases had no gene match. The CDR3 extends over 16 amino acids. The germline gives CDR1 SNHLY, CDR2 FYNNEI. CDR3 nucleotides: TGTGCCAGCAGGCCAGACAGGGGCGAGGGCAATCAGCCCCAGCATTTT. Amino acids: CASRPDRGEGNQPQHF.